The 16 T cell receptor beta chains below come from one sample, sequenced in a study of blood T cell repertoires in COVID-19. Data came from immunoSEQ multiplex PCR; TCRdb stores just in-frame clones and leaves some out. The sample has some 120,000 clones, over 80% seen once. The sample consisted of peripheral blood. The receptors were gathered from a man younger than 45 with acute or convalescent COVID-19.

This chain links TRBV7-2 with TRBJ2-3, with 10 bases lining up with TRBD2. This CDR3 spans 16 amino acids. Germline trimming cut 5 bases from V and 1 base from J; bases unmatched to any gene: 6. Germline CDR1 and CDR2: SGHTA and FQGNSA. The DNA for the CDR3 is TGTGCCAGCAGCCTTACCGGGACTAGCGGCACAGATACGCAGTATTTT. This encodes CASSLTGTSGTDTQYF.

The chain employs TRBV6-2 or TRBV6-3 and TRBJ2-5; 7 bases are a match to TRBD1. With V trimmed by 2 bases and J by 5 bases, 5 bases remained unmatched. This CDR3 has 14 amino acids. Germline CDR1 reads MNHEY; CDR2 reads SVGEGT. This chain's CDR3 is CASSYPGQAETQYF. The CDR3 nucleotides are TGTGCCAGCAGTTACCCCGGACAGGCGGAGACCCAGTACTTC.

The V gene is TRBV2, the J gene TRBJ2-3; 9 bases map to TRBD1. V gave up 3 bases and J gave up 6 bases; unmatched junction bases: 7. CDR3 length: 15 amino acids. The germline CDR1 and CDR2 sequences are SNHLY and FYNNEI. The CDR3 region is CASSDTTGGWDTQYF. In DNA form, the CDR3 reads TGTGCCAGCAGTGATACGACAGGGGGATGGGATACGCAGTATTTT.

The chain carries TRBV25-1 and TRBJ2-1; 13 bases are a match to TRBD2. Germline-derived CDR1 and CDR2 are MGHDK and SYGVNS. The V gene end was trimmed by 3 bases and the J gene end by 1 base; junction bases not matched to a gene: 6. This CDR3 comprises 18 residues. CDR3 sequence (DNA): TGTGCCAGCAGTGATGCTACTAGCGGGAGGGCATCCTACAATGAGCAGTTCTTC. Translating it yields CASSDATSGRASYNEQFF.

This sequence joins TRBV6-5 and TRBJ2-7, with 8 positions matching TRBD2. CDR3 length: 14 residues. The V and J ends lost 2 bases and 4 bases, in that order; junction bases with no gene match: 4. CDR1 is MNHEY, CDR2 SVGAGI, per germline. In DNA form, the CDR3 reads TGTGCCAGCAGTTACCGAGGACTAGCTTACGAGCAGTACTTC. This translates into CASSYRGLAYEQYF.

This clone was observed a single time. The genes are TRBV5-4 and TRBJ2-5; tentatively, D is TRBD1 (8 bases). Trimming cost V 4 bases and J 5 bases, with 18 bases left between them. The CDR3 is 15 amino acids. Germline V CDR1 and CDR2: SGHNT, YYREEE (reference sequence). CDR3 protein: CASSPQGARGETQYF. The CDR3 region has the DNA TGTGCCAGCAGCCCTCAGGGGGCGCGGGGGGAGACCCAGTACTTC. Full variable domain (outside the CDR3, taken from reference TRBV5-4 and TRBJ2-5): ETGVTQSPTHLIKTRGQQVTLRCSSQSGHNTVSWYQQALGQGPQFIFQYYREEENGRGNFPPRFSGLQFPNYSSELNVNALELDDSALYLCASSPQGARGETQYFGPGTRLLVL.

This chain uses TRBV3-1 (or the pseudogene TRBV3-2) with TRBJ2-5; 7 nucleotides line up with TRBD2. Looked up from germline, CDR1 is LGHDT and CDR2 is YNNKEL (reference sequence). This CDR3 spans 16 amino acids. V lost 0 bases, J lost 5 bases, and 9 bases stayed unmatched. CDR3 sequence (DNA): TGTGCCAGCAGCCAAGACGGCGGGAGCTTAGGGGAGACCCAGTACTTC. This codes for CASSQDGGSLGETQYF.

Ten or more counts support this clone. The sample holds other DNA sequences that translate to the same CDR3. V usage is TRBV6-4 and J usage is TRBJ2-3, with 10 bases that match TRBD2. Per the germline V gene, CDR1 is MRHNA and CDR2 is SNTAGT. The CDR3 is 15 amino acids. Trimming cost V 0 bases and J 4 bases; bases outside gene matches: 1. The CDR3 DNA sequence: TGTGCCAGCAGTGACTCAAGCGGGGGGGCAGATACGCAGTATTTT. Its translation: CASSDSSGGADTQYF.

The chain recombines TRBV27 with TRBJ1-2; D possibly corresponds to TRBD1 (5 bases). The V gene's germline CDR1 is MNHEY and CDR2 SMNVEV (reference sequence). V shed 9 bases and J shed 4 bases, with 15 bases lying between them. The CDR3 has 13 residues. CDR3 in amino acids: CASRQNSIYGYTF. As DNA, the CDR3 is TGTGCCAGTCGACAGAATTCTATCTATGGCTACACCTTC.

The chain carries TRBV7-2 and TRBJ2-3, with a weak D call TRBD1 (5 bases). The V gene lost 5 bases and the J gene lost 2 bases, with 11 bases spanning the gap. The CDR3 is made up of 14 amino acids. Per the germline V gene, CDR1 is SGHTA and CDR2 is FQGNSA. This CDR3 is CASSPGWDTDTQYF. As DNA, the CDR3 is TGTGCCAGCAGCCCAGGGTGGGACACAGATACGCAGTATTTT.

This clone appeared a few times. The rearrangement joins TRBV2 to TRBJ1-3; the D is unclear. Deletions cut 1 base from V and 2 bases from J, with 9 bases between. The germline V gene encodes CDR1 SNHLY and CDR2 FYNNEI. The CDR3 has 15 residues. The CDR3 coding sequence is TGTGCCAGCAGTGAAGAGCCAGGTCCTGGAAACACCATATATTTT. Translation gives CASSEEPGPGNTIYF.

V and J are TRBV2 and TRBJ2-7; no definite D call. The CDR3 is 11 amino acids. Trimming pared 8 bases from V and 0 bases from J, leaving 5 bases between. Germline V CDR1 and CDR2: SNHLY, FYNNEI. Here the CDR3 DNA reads TGTGCCAGCGGCAACTCCTACGAGCAGTACTTC. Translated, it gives CASGNSYEQYF.

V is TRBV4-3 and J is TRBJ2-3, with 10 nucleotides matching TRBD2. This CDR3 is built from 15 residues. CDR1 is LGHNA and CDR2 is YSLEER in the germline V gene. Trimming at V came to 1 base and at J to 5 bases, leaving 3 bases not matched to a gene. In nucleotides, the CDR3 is TGCGCCAGCAGCCAAGTAGCGGGGGGAGGAGATACGCAGTATTTT. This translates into CASSQVAGGGDTQYF.

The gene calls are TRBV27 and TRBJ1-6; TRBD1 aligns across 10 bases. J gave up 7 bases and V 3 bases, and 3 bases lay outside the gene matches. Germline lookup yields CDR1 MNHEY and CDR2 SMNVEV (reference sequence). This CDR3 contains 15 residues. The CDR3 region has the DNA TGTGCCAGCAGTTTCGAGGGACAGGGGAATTCACCCCTCCACTTT. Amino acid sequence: CASSFEGQGNSPLHF.

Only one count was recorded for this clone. The DNA of the CDR3 is TGTGCCAGCAGGCACGGGACAGACACCGGGGAGCTGTTTTTT. This encodes CASRHGTDTGELFF. V and J are TRBV5-4 and TRBJ2-2, with 7 bases identical to TRBD1. The V and J ends lost 5 bases and 3 bases, in that order; junction bases with no gene match: 4. CDR1 and CDR2 from the germline V gene are SGHNT and YYREEE (reference sequence). CDR3 length: 14 amino acids.

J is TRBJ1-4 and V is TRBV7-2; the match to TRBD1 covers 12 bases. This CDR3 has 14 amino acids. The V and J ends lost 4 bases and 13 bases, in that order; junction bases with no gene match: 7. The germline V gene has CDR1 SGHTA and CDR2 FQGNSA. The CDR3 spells CASSWGTGGDTLFF. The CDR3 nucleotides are TGTGCCAGCAGCTGGGGGACAGGGGGCGATACACTGTTTTTT.